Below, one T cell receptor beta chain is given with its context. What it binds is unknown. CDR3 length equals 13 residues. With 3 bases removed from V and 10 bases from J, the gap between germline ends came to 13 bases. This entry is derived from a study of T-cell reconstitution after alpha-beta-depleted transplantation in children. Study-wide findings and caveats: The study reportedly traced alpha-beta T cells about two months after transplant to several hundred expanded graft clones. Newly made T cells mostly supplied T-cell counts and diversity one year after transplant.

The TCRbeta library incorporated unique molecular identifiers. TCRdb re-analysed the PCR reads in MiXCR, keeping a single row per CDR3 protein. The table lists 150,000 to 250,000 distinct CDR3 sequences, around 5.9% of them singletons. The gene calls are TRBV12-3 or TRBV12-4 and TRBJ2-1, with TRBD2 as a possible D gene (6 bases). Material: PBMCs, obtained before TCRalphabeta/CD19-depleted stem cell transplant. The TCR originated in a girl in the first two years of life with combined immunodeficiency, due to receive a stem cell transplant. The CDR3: CASSFRPGREQFF. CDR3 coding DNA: TGTGCCAGCAGTTTCCGGCCTGGGAGGGAGCAGTTCTTC.